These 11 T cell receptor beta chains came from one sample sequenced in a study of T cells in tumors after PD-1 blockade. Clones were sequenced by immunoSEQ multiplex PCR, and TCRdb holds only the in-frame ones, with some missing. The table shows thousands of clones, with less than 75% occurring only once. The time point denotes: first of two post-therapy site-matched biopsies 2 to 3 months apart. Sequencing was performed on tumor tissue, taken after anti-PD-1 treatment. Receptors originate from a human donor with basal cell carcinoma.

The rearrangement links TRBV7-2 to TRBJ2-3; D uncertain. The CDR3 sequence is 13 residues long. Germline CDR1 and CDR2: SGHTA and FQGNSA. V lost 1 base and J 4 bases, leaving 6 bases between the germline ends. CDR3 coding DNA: TGTGCCAGCAGCTTAGTACGCGCAGATACGCAGTATTTT. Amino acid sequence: CASSLVRADTQYF.

For the CDR3, the DNA is TGTGCCTGGAGTGTAAGCTTGGGGCGGGGGTATACCTACGAGCAGTACTTC. Protein sequence: CAWSVSLGRGYTYEQYF. V gene TRBV30 combines with J gene TRBJ2-7, with TRBD2 matching over 7 bases. Germline V CDR1 and CDR2: GTSNPN, SVGIG (reference sequence). CDR3 length equals 17 residues. J lost 2 bases, V lost 0 bases, and 13 bases had no gene match.

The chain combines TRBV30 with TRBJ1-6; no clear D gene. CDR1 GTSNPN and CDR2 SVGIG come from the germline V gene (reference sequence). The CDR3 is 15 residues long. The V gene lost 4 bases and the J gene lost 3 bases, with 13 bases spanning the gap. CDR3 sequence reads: CAWTQRNGYNSPLHF. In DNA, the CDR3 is TGTGCCTGGACCCAAAGGAACGGCTATAATTCACCCCTCCACTTT.

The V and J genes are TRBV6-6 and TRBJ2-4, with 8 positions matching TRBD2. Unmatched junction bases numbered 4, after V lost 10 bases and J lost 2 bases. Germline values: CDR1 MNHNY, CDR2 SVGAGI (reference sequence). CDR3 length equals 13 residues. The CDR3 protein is CATGGDPKNIQYF. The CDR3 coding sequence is TGTGCCACCGGGGGGGATCCCAAAAACATTCAGTACTTC.

The CDR3 nucleotides read TGTGCCAGTAGTCCTTCTAGCGGGACAGGGCGGGACTACGAGCAGTACTTC. Amino acids: CASSPSSGTGRDYEQYF. The chain recombines TRBV19 with TRBJ2-7; D may correspond to TRBD1 or TRBD2 (9 bases each). Germline V lookup: CDR1 LNHDA, CDR2 SQIVND (reference sequence). The CDR3 contains 17 residues. Trimming took 5 bases from V and 3 from J, leaving 23 bases between them.

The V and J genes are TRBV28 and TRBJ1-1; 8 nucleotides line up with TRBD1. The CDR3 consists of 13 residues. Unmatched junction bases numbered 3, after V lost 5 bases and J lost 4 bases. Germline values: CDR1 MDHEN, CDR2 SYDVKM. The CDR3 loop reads CASSQGTGTEAFF. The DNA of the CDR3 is TGTGCCAGCAGTCAGGGGACAGGCACTGAAGCTTTCTTT.

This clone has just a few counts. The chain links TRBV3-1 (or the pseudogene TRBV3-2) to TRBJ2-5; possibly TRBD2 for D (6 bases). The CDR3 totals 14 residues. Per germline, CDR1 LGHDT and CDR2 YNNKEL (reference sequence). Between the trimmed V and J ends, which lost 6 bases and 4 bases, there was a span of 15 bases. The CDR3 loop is CASRMWQGGETQYF. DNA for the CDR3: TGTGCCAGCAGGATGTGGCAGGGAGGAGAGACCCAGTACTTC.

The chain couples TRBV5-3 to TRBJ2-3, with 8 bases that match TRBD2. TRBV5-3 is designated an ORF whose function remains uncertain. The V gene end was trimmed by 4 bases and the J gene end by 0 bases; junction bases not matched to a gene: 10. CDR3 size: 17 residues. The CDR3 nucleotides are TGTGCCAGAAGCACTAGCGGCAGACCCCCTAGCACAGATACGCAGTATTTT. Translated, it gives CARSTSGRPPSTDTQYF.

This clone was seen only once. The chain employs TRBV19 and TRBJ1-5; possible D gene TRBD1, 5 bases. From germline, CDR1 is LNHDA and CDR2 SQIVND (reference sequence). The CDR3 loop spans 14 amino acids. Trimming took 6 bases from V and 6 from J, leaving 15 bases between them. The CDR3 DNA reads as TGTGCCAGTAGGGGGACCTTAGCAGGTCAGCCCCAGCATTTT. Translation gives CASRGTLAGQPQHF.

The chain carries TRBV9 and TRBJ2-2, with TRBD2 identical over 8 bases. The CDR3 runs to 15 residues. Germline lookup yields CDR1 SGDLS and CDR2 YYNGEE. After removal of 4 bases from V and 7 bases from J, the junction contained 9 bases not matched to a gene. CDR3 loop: CASSPDPLAVGELFF. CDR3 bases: TGTGCCAGCAGCCCTGATCCACTAGCGGTCGGGGAGCTGTTTTTT.

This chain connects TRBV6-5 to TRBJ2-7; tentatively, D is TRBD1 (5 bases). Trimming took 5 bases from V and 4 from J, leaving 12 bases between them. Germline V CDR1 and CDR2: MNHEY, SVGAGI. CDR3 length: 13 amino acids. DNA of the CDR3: TGTGCCAGCAGTCGTTCTTCAGGGTACGAGCAGTACTTC. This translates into CASSRSSGYEQYF.